This TCR beta chain came from a study of CD8 T cells in ankylosing spondylitis. CDR3 length equals 14 residues. Germline V gives CDR1 SGHRS, CDR2 YFSETQ. Trimming removed 4 bases from V and 1 base from J, with 11 bases in between. TCR beta libraries were made by quantitative 5'-RACE with molecular barcodes. Via MiXCR, TCRdb re-called the 5' RACE reads, giving one row per CDR3 protein. The sample gives around 330,000 distinct CDR3 sequences, 9.5% to 13% of which show up once; roughly 9.5% is in the top ten. The source of this sequence is a female donor with ankylosing spondylitis or in good health (not recorded which). This chain links TRBV5-1 with TRBJ1-1; D perhaps matches TRBD1 (6 bases). The sequencing input was blood, either unsorted or a sorted T cell fraction (not recorded which). The CDR3 loop reads CASSLPGANTEAFF. The CDR3 coding sequence is TGCGCCAGCAGCCTACCAGGGGCGAACACTGAAGCTTTCTTT.